The rows below give T cell receptor beta chains drawn from one sample of a study of blood T cells in healthy people across ages. TCRdb used MiXCR to reprocess the 5' RACE reads, holding one entry per CDR3 protein. The sample carries about 640,000 distinct CDR3 sequences, about 53% recorded once. The sequencing sample was made of blood. These receptor sequences come from a man aged 55 to 70 in good health. Each CDR3 is given with its conserved first and last residue. The D gene is left open where the match is weak. A row's size may be missing; if present it is once, few, many or a size class.

size	V	J	D	DNA	CDR3
NA	TRBV9	TRBJ2-6	NA	TGTGCCAGCAGCGTAGGGGTGAAGGCCAACGTCCTGACTTTC	CASSVGVKANVLTF
NA	TRBV6-1	TRBJ2-5	TRBD1	TGTGCCAGCAGTAGGGACAGGGACAATGAGCAGTACTTC	CASSRDRDNEQYF
NA	TRBV7-9	TRBJ2-1	TRBD1	TGTGCCAGCAGCGACCCTACAGGGGGCAACAACAATGAGCAGTTCTTC	CASSDPTGGNNNEQFF
NA	TRBV20-1	TRBJ2-1	NA	TGCAGTGCTCGAACAGGGTTGGGTGACAATGAGCAGTTCTTC	CSARTGLGDNEQFF
few	TRBV9	TRBJ2-1	TRBD1	TGTGCCAGCAGCCTACCTTATCGGACAGGGGTGACGGAGCAGTTCTTC	CASSLPYRTGVTEQFF
NA	TRBV12-3/TRBV12-4	TRBJ1-1	NA	TGTGCCAGCAGTCGCTACGGGGGCGCGGGGACTGAAGCTTTCTTT	CASSRYGGAGTEAFF
few	TRBV5-1	TRBJ2-1	TRBD1	TGCGCCAGCAGCTTAGGGACAGAGTGGGGGAATGAGCAGTTCTTC	CASSLGTEWGNEQFF
NA	TRBV28	TRBJ2-1	TRBD2	TGTGCCAGCAGTATTCCGGGACTAGCTCCGTTCTTC	CASSIPGLAPFF
NA	TRBV20-1	TRBJ1-4	NA	TGCAGTGCGTTCCATACACAGGGAAATGAAAAACTGTTTTTT	CSAFHTQGNEKLFF
NA	TRBV27	TRBJ2-7	TRBD1	TGTGCCAGCAGTTTACGGGCAGGACAGGGTGCTGCTACCCGCTACGAGCAGTACTTC	CASSLRAGQGAATRYEQYF
few	TRBV3-1	TRBJ1-4	NA	TGTGCCAGCAGCCAATCCCGGACCTATGAAAAACTGTTTTTT	CASSQSRTYEKLFF
NA	TRBV5-1	TRBJ1-5	TRBD1	TGCGCCAGCATCTTGGGGACAGAAAATCAGCCCCAGCATTTT	CASILGTENQPQHF
NA	TRBV9	TRBJ2-7	NA	TGTGCCAGCAGCGCAGAGGGCAGGGGCTACGAGCAGTACTTC	CASSAEGRGYEQYF
NA	TRBV25-1	TRBJ2-7	NA	TGTGCCAGCAGTGACGGCCCCTCACAGGGCTACGAGCAGTACTTC	CASSDGPSQGYEQYF
NA	TRBV5-1	TRBJ2-3	NA	TGCGCCAGCAGCTTGGCCAGCAGGGGAAATACGCAGTATTTT	CASSLASRGNTQYF